The 30 T cell receptor beta chains below all came from one sample that was sequenced in a study of blood T cell repertoires in COVID-19. Clones were read by immunoSEQ multiplex PCR, and TCRdb kept only the in-frame ones, dropping some. The sample carries about 220,000 clones, about three quarters recorded once. Specimen: peripheral blood. These receptor sequences come from a woman in her 70s with acute or convalescent COVID-19.

This chain uses TRBV6-2 or TRBV6-3 with TRBJ2-3; TRBD2 aligns across 7 bases. Trimming cost V 4 bases and J 7 bases; bases outside gene matches: 8. CDR1 is MNHEY and CDR2 is SVGEGT in the germline V gene. The CDR3 totals 14 residues. The CDR3 protein is CASSSRLAVNTQYF. CDR3 DNA sequence: TGTGCCAGCAGTTCTAGGCTAGCGGTGAATACGCAGTATTTT.

The genes are TRBV19 and TRBJ1-5; 10 positions agree with TRBD1. The V gene end was trimmed by 5 bases and the J gene end by 7 bases; junction bases not matched to a gene: 5. The CDR3 has 14 amino acids. Germline V gives CDR1 LNHDA, CDR2 SQIVND (reference sequence). CDR3 bases: TGTGCCAGTAGTGCGACAGGGGGCGGCCAGCCCCAGCATTTT. This sequence encodes CASSATGGGQPQHF.

This clone was detected once. The chain links TRBV11-2 to TRBJ2-5, with D perhaps matching TRBD1 (6 bases). Trimming cost V 5 bases and J 1 base, with 14 bases left between them. Germline V CDR1 and CDR2: SGHAT, FQNNGV. The CDR3 covers 15 residues. Here the CDR3 reads CASSTLGQLQETQYF. CDR3 nucleotides: TGTGCCAGCAGCACACTTGGACAGCTCCAAGAGACCCAGTACTTC.

The chain links TRBV6-1 to TRBJ2-7; 8 bases are a match to TRBD1. The CDR3 loop spans 16 amino acids. V lost 4 bases and J lost 0; bases outside the gene matches: 8. Per germline, CDR1 MNHNS and CDR2 SASEGT. The CDR3 region is CASSGKRTGSSYEQYF. DNA of the CDR3: TGTGCCAGCAGTGGAAAAAGGACAGGGAGCTCCTACGAGCAGTACTTC.

This clone was seen just once. This chain uses TRBV15 with TRBJ1-1; 8 nucleotides align to TRBD1. V was pared by 5 bases and J by 7 bases, with 18 bases of the junction left unmatched. CDR3 length: 17 amino acids. CDR1 LNHNV and CDR2 YYDKDF come from the germline V gene (reference sequence). The CDR3: CATSHTGGQEGGFEAFF. As DNA, the CDR3 is TGTGCCACCAGCCACACAGGGGGGCAGGAGGGCGGATTTGAAGCTTTCTTT. Looking up the rest from reference TRBV15 and TRBJ1-1 gives the full variable domain: DAMVIQNPRYQVTQFGKPVTLSCSQTLNHNVMYWYQQKSSQAPKLLFHYYDKDFNNEADTPDNFQSRRPNTSFCFLDIRSPGLGDTAMYLCATSHTGGQEGGFEAFFGQGTRLTVV.

The V and J genes are TRBV18 and TRBJ2-7, with 11 bases matching TRBD2. The germline V gene has CDR1 KGHSH and CDR2 LQKENI. This CDR3 is 14 amino acids long. V was clipped by 3 bases and J by 6 bases; unmatched bases: 4. The CDR3 protein is CASSPSGGGTEQYV. The CDR3 bases are TGTGCCAGCTCACCTAGCGGGGGGGGTACCGAGCAGTACGTC.

This clone showed up just a few times. V and J are TRBV29-1 and TRBJ2-5; D is possibly TRBD2 (5 bases). Deletions cut 1 base from V and 6 bases from J, with 15 bases between. The germline gives CDR1 SQVTM, CDR2 ANQGSEA. The CDR3 is made up of 14 amino acids. Here the CDR3 DNA reads TGCAGCGTTGAAGTCGGCCTAGCTGGGAAGACCCAGTACTTC. Protein product: CSVEVGLAGKTQYF.

This clone has just a few counts. This sequence joins TRBV3-1 (or the pseudogene TRBV3-2) and TRBJ1-3; TRBD1 is a possible D gene (6 bases). The CDR3 covers 16 residues. Germline assignment: CDR1 LGHDT and CDR2 YNNKEL (reference sequence). Trimming took 4 bases from V and 2 from J, leaving 15 bases between them. CDR3 protein: CASSPGAAVAGNTIYF. The CDR3 DNA is TGTGCCAGCAGCCCAGGGGCGGCAGTCGCTGGAAACACCATATATTTT.

V and J are TRBV5-1 and TRBJ2-2; 8 bases align to TRBD1. After removal of 3 bases from V and 4 bases from J, the junction contained 5 bases not matched to a gene. Germline lookup yields CDR1 SGHRS and CDR2 YFSETQ. The CDR3 contains 15 residues. CDR3 DNA sequence: TGCGCCAGCAGCTATCAAGGACAGGGCACCGGGGAGCTGTTTTTT. It yields the protein CASSYQGQGTGELFF.

The gene calls are TRBV6-5 and TRBJ2-7, with TRBD2 matching 7 bases. Trimming removed 5 bases from V and 3 bases from J; junction bases left unmatched: 1. The germline CDR1 and CDR2 sequences are MNHEY and SVGAGI. CDR3 length: 12 amino acids. Here the CDR3 DNA reads TGTGCCAGCAGTCCTAGCGGCTACGAGCAGTACTTC. This gives the protein CASSPSGYEQYF.

The chain employs TRBV19 and TRBJ2-5, with TRBD2 matching over 8 bases. The CDR3 extends over 15 amino acids. The junction had 4 bases not matched to a gene; V was cut back by 2 bases and J by 2 bases. Germline V gene data show CDR1 as LNHDA and CDR2 as SQIVND (reference sequence). DNA for the CDR3: TGTGCCAGTAGTATAAGAGCGGGGGAGCAAGAGACCCAGTACTTC. Its translation is CASSIRAGEQETQYF.

The chain carries TRBV4-2 and TRBJ2-3; no clear D gene. Germline V gene sequence: CDR1 LGHNA, CDR2 YNFKEQ. V was shortened by 1 base and J by 2 bases, with 16 bases between the two germline ends. The CDR3 length is 17 residues. The CDR3 sequence is CASSQAFMTGVTDTQYF. In DNA form, the CDR3 reads TGTGCCAGCAGCCAAGCCTTCATGACGGGTGTCACAGATACGCAGTATTTT.

This clone has a single count. The chain is built from TRBV30 and TRBJ2-3; 7 bases line up with TRBD2. This CDR3 contains 14 residues. V was clipped by 5 bases and J by 1 base; unmatched bases: 6. In germline, CDR1 is GTSNPN, CDR2 SVGIG (reference sequence). This CDR3 is CAWATRGGTDTQYF. CDR3 sequence (DNA): TGTGCCTGGGCAACTCGGGGGGGCACAGATACGCAGTATTTT.

J is TRBJ2-1 and V is TRBV2, with TRBD1 matching 7 bases. Germline trimming cut 6 bases from V and 0 bases from J; bases unmatched to any gene: 5. The germline gives CDR1 SNHLY, CDR2 FYNNEI. The length of the CDR3 is 15 residues. CDR3 protein: CASREDRSSYNEQFF. CDR3 DNA sequence: TGTGCCAGCAGGGAGGACAGGAGCTCCTACAATGAGCAGTTCTTC.

V usage is TRBV9 and J usage is TRBJ2-3; 8 bases fit TRBD2. Germline CDR1 reads SGDLS; CDR2 reads YYNGEE. This CDR3 is built from 15 residues. V was pared by 7 bases and J by 6 bases, with 13 bases of the junction left unmatched. CDR3 sequence (DNA): TGTGCCAGCTCTCCTTCCGGGCGGGGGGCGGATACGCAGTATTTT. Its translation: CASSPSGRGADTQYF.

The chain couples TRBV3-1 (or the pseudogene TRBV3-2) to TRBJ1-1, with D unclear. The V end was cut by 1 base, the J end by 1 base, with 4 bases between. The CDR3 has 13 amino acids. Germline CDR1 reads LGHDT; CDR2 reads YNNKEL (reference sequence). The CDR3 sequence: CASSQGQNTEAFF. As DNA, the CDR3 is TGTGCCAGCAGCCAAGGACAGAACACTGAAGCTTTCTTT.

The chain joins TRBV5-6 to TRBJ2-2; a possible D gene is TRBD1 (5 bases). Trimming pared 0 bases from V and 6 bases from J, leaving 12 bases between. CDR3 length: 15 residues. The germline CDR1 and CDR2 sequences are SGHDT and YYEEEE. CDR3 sequence reads: CASSLEQVQAGELFF. DNA of the CDR3: TGTGCCAGCAGCTTGGAACAGGTGCAAGCCGGGGAGCTGTTTTTT.

The chain links TRBV11-2 to TRBJ2-1; no clear D gene. Trimming removed 1 base from V and 3 bases from J, with 4 bases in between. CDR1 is SGHAT, CDR2 FQNNGV, per germline. This CDR3 has 13 residues. Here the CDR3 reads CASSLALYNEQFF. DNA for the CDR3: TGTGCCAGCAGCTTAGCCCTCTACAATGAGCAGTTCTTC. Complete variable domain (other parts from reference TRBV11-2 and TRBJ2-1): EAGVAQSPRYKIIEKRQSVAFWCNPISGHATLYWYQQILGQGPKLLIQFQNNGVVDDSQLPKDRFSAERLKGVDSTLKIQPAKLEDSAVYLCASSLALYNEQFFGPGTRLTVL.

The V gene is TRBV11-2, the J gene TRBJ2-7, with D perhaps TRBD1 (5 bases). The ends were cut back, 1 base at V and 9 bases at J, with 16 bases in the middle. The CDR3 length is 14 residues. Germline CDR1 reads SGHAT; CDR2 reads FQNNGV. The CDR3 reads CASSLVQGSTTQYF. The CDR3 DNA follows: TGTGCCAGCAGCTTAGTTCAGGGATCTACGACGCAGTACTTC.

The CDR3 protein is CASSLPSGGANTGELFF. The DNA of the CDR3 is TGTGCCAGCAGCTTACCCAGCGGGGGTGCGAACACCGGGGAGCTGTTTTTT. The chain couples TRBV11-2 to TRBJ2-2; 8 bases line up with TRBD2. Germline trimming cut 2 bases from V and 0 bases from J; bases unmatched to any gene: 5. Germline V lookup: CDR1 SGHAT, CDR2 FQNNGV. This CDR3 is built from 17 residues.

V is TRBV10-3 and J is TRBJ2-7, with TRBD2 as a possible D gene (5 bases). The CDR3 consists of 14 residues. V was shortened by 0 bases and J by 4 bases, with 10 bases between the two germline ends. The germline CDR1 and CDR2 sequences are ENHRY and SYGVKD. CDR3 loop: CAISESSRDYEQYF. The CDR3, as DNA: TGTGCCATCAGTGAGTCGTCCCGGGATTACGAGCAGTACTTC.

The chain links TRBV6-5 to TRBJ1-2, with a weak D call TRBD1 (5 bases). This CDR3 is built from 14 residues. Looked up from germline, CDR1 is MNHEY and CDR2 is SVGAGI. V was shortened by 8 bases and J by 0 bases, with 13 bases between the two germline ends. The CDR3 protein is CASESADTNYGYTF. As DNA, the CDR3 is TGTGCCAGCGAGAGCGCGGACACTAACTATGGCTACACCTTC.

The rearrangement joins TRBV21-1 to TRBJ1-2; the D segment call TRBD1 is taken from the table without a DNA check. TRBV21-1 is given as a pseudogene. The CDR3 is 15 residues long. CDR3 protein: CPKAPGARFPYGYTF. The DNA of the CDR3 is TGCCCCAAAGCCCCAGGGGCGCGGTTCCCGTATGGCTACACCTTC.

The rearrangement joins TRBV6-5 to TRBJ1-4, with D unresolved. Germline V gene data show CDR1 as MNHEY and CDR2 as SVGAGI. The V end was cut by 4 bases, the J end by 8 bases, with 14 bases between. This CDR3 region has 14 residues. CDR3 DNA: TGTGCCAGCAGTTCCCCCGTTAGCGGGGAAAAACTGTTTTTT. Translating gives CASSSPVSGEKLFF.

The rearrangement joins TRBV5-1 to TRBJ2-1; 12 bases fit TRBD2. The CDR3 covers 18 residues. The V segment lost 4 bases and the J segment 0 bases; nucleotides outside the gene matches: 8. Per germline, CDR1 SGHRS and CDR2 YFSETQ. The CDR3 is CASSPGTSGFSSYNEQFF. The CDR3 nucleotides are TGCGCCAGCAGCCCCGGGACTAGCGGGTTTAGCTCCTACAATGAGCAGTTCTTC.

V gene TRBV7-9 combines with J gene TRBJ1-6; 8 nucleotides line up with TRBD1. Germline V gene lookup returns CDR1 SEHNR and CDR2 FQNEAQ (reference sequence). The CDR3 extends over 15 amino acids. Losses at the gene ends were 1 base for V and 6 bases for J; bases not matched to a gene: 2. The CDR3 sequence: CASSLGDRGNSPLHF. For the CDR3, the DNA is TGTGCCAGCAGCTTAGGAGACAGGGGTAATTCACCCCTCCACTTT.

This clone is a singleton in its sample. This chain uses TRBV7-2 with TRBJ2-2; maybe TRBD2 (6 bases). CDR3 length: 16 residues. CDR1 is SGHTA, CDR2 FQGNSA, per germline. In DNA form, the CDR3 reads TGTGCTATCGGGCGAGGTCAGCGGGCTGACACCGGGGAGCTGTTTTTT. Translated: CAIGRGQRADTGELFF.

V is TRBV27 and J is TRBJ2-7; D uncertain. The CDR3 runs to 15 residues. V lost 2 bases to trimming and J lost 4 bases, with 15 bases between them. Germline CDR1 is MNHEY and CDR2 is SMNVEV (reference sequence). The CDR3 DNA reads TGTGCCAGCAGTTTAAGGCCCAAAGCGCAGTACGAGCAGTACTTC. Residues: CASSLRPKAQYEQYF.

V is TRBV24-1 and J is TRBJ2-1, with TRBD1 as a possible D gene (6 bases). CDR3 length: 14 amino acids. Germline V gives CDR1 KGHDR, CDR2 SFDVKD. The V and J ends lost 9 bases and 7 bases respectively, with 18 bases between them. The CDR3 sequence is CATGKGGKWNEQFF. The CDR3 DNA sequence: TGTGCCACCGGAAAAGGGGGAAAGTGGAATGAGCAGTTCTTC.

The genes are TRBV6-5 and TRBJ2-7; 7 nucleotides align to TRBD1. Germline CDR1 is MNHEY and CDR2 is SVGAGI. V shed 6 bases and J 2 bases; nucleotides not matched to a gene: 7. The CDR3 has 14 amino acids. The CDR3 region is CASSPQGVPYEQYF. DNA of the CDR3: TGTGCCAGCAGCCCCCAGGGGGTCCCCTACGAGCAGTACTTC.